The clone carrying this T cell receptor (beta chain) was seen only a few times. Antigen specificity is unknown. This record comes from a study of T cells after yellow fever vaccination. The wider study: The authors prepared low-cell-number fractions using SMART-Seq v4 Ultra Low Input.

Points from the study as a whole: Repertoires sorted by FACS could include abundant clonotypes that are contaminants from the bulk population. Reappearance after the booster was seen for most primary-vaccination clones, at 96% CD4 and 88% CD8.

By 5'RACE template switching, TCR cDNA was produced, with a universal primer site and UMIs added in the process. TCRdb analysed the 5' RACE reads with MiXCR anew, one entry per CDR3 protein. The table includes almost 600,000 distinct CDR3 sequences, roughly 14% detected once. The source is a man aged 25 to 40 who received the YFV17D yellow fever vaccine. The material sequenced was PBMCs, taken on the day of the yellow fever booster vaccination.

This chain's CDR3 is CSARKGGASSVSGNTIYF. The CDR3 DNA is TGCAGTGCTAGAAAGGGGGGGGCTTCAAGCGTATCTGGAAACACCATATATTTT. This sequence joins TRBV20-1 and TRBJ1-3, with D perhaps TRBD1 (6 bases). V was clipped by 2 bases and J by 1 base, with 21 bases between them. This CDR3 is 18 amino acids long. Germline V lookup: CDR1 DFQATT, CDR2 SNEGSKA (reference sequence).